This TCR beta chain was sequenced for a study of OX40 agonist ivuxolimab in advanced cancers. About the study: The patients got ivuxolimab, which is an agonistic anti-OX40 (CD134) antibody. With a range of about 23 to 85, age averaged 60 years, and 75% to 90% were male.

Sequencing was performed with immunoSEQ multiplex PCR; in TCRdb, only in-frame clones are kept and a portion is missing. The top ten hold approximately 1.1% of the sample, which has approximately 66,000 clones, about 88% seen once. Sequenced material: CD4+ or CD8+ T cells sorted from blood, taken in a trial of the OX40 agonist ivuxolimab. This clonotype was obtained from an adult with an advanced solid tumor such as melanoma, head and neck, liver or kidney cancer.

The CDR3 DNA follows: TGCGCCAGCAGCTTGTTCAGGAACACTGAAGCTTTCTTT. This encodes CASSLFRNTEAFF. The genes are TRBV5-1 and TRBJ1-1; no clear D. The CDR3 runs to 13 residues. Germline values: CDR1 SGHRS, CDR2 YFSETQ. With 1 base removed from V and 1 base from J, the gap between germline ends came to 5 bases.